Listed below are T cell receptor beta chains from one sample, sequenced in a study of T cell repertoires in cytomegalovirus infection. TCRdb re-derived calls from the reads in MiXCR, one entry per CDR3 protein. This table holds under 150,000 distinct CDR3 sequences, around 25% found once. The antigens of these receptors remain unknown. The sample comprised PBMCs, sequenced either directly or after in vitro stimulation (not recorded which). All receptors come from a human donor in good health (CMV status not recorded). Some clones in this sample may be carry-over from other donors' samples. CDR3s include the opening cysteine and the closing phenylalanine or tryptophan.

len,v_gene,j_gene,CDR3aa
17,TRBV12-3/TRBV12-4,TRBJ2-2,CASSAEVAGGNTGELFF
13,TRBV28,TRBJ2-2,CASSLIGAGELFF
18,TRBV6-5,TRBJ2-6,CASYARRLAGPGANVLTF
16,TRBV7-9,TRBJ2-1,CASSFSSGPGSNEQFF
16,TRBV20-1,TRBJ2-3,CSASPPGLAGTDTQYF
15,TRBV7-2,TRBJ1-1,CASSPEGHWNTEAFF
14,TRBV7-2,TRBJ2-3,CASSPAGPADTQYF
13,TRBV7-3,TRBJ2-5,CASSLMEGRPQYF
15,TRBV7-3,TRBJ2-3,CASSDGTSGRGTQYF
16,TRBV7-2,TRBJ2-1,CASSKGLAGGNNEQFF
14,TRBV30,TRBJ1-5,CAWSGDRGDQPQHF
12,TRBV27,TRBJ2-1,CASSSHYNEQFF
15,TRBV27,TRBJ2-5,CASSPQGTGMETQYF
16,TRBV5-4,TRBJ2-1,CASSLTGAGSYNEQFF
15,TRBV7-8,TRBJ2-7,CASSLARVQIDQQYF
19,TRBV12-3/TRBV12-4,TRBJ2-6,CASSLRPVQGTSGANVLTF
16,TRBV19,TRBJ1-4,CASSPRSGFGNEKLFF
16,TRBV6-2/TRBV6-3,TRBJ1-1,CASIGRTGLLNTEAFF
14,TRBV7-2,TRBJ1-1,CASSSQGRNTEAFF
15,TRBV5-1,TRBJ2-7,CASEDEGQYPHEQYF
15,TRBV20-1,TRBJ2-3,CSANPGGWRTDTQYF
16,TRBV7-9,TRBJ2-1,CASSLGTSGRYSEQFF
15,TRBV4-1,TRBJ1-6,CASSPLQGRGSPLHF
13,TRBV5-4,TRBJ2-1,CASSSRWGNEQFF
16,TRBV27,TRBJ2-1,CASSFPSGRAYNEQFF
11,TRBV29-1,TRBJ1-2,CSGGSSYGYTF
14,TRBV12-3/TRBV12-4,TRBJ2-1,CASTSTLGYNEQFF
15,TRBV10-3,TRBJ2-7,CAISDPGTTSYEQYF
12,TRBV11-2,TRBJ2-5,CASSSQTETQYF
13,TRBV20-1,TRBJ2-3,CSARASGRDTQYF
13,TRBV6-1,TRBJ1-5,CASSEDLRRPQHF
14,TRBV7-2,TRBJ1-6,CASSPNRAGSPLHF
16,TRBV10-3,TRBJ2-5,CAISPGPGYKQETQYF
15,TRBV7-9,TRBJ2-3,CASSSGQNPTDTQYF
14,TRBV28,TRBJ2-1,CASSSGGLYNEQFF
17,TRBV14,TRBJ2-3,CASSRNGQGARQDTQYF
16,TRBV4-1,TRBJ1-1,CASSQDGGTVNTEAFF
20,TRBV28,TRBJ1-5,CASSLPGEEPPTAGYQPQHF
16,TRBV9,TRBJ1-2,CASSVFDRVGDYGYTF
15,TRBV6-2/TRBV6-3,TRBJ2-5,CASSRDEDRLQTQYF
18,TRBV27,TRBJ2-1,CASSPPDRGQSSYNEQFF
16,TRBV30,TRBJ2-1,CALILSRRGGYNEQFF
17,TRBV28,TRBJ2-1,CASRTGWSLATYNEQFF
14,TRBV7-2,TRBJ2-5,CASSSGMHEETQYF
15,TRBV6-5,TRBJ2-7,CASSYSWEGEYEQYF